Below are 7 T cell receptor beta chains sequenced from a single sample in a study of T cells in localized non-small cell lung cancer. Sequencing used immunoSEQ multiplex PCR; TCRdb keeps in-frame clones, though not all of them. Of 25,000 to 35,000 clones listed, around 77% were seen once; the top ten hold around 15%. Sequenced material: peripheral blood, taken before any cancer treatment. All receptors derive from a male donor older than 55 with stage III squamous cell lung carcinoma.

The table lists this clone with a few counts. The V and J genes are TRBV11-1 and TRBJ2-1; the D gene is possibly TRBD2 (5 bases). Germline values: CDR1 SGHAT, CDR2 FQDESV (reference sequence). Trimming took 1 base from V and 8 from J, leaving 6 bases between them. The CDR3 consists of 12 residues. This CDR3 reads CASSLVRDEQFF. DNA for the CDR3: TGTGCCAGCAGCTTAGTGAGGGATGAGCAGTTCTTC.

This clone occurred a few times. V is TRBV23-1 and J is TRBJ2-1, with unresolved D. TRBV23-1 is annotated as an ORF whose role is uncertain. Trimming stripped 6 bases from V and 5 bases from J, with 11 bases between. The CDR3 consists of 13 residues. Here the CDR3 DNA reads TGCGCCAGCAGCAAAAAAACGGACAATGAGCAGTTCTTC. Amino acid sequence: CASSKKTDNEQFF.

This rearrangement joins TRBV10-3 to TRBJ2-3, with a tentative D call TRBD2 (6 bases). The V gene's germline CDR1 is ENHRY and CDR2 SYGVKD. Trimming stripped 6 bases from V and 0 bases from J, with 13 bases between. The CDR3 spans 15 residues. CDR3 sequence: CAIRGTELSTDTQYF. The CDR3 DNA is TGTGCCATCAGGGGGACTGAGCTAAGCACAGATACGCAGTATTTT.

This chain uses TRBV19 with TRBJ1-1; the D gene is possibly TRBD1 (6 bases). Trimming left V 4 bases short and J 5 bases short, with 11 bases between. Germline V gene lookup returns CDR1 LNHDA and CDR2 SQIVND (reference sequence). There are 13 residues in the CDR3. The CDR3 is CASSTGGRTEAFF. CDR3 bases: TGTGCCAGTAGTACGGGGGGCAGGACTGAAGCTTTCTTT.

V and J are TRBV18 and TRBJ1-1, with 7 positions matching TRBD1. CDR1 and CDR2 (germline): KGHSH, LQKENI. CDR3 length equals 16 residues. J was trimmed by 2 bases and V by 3 bases; bases with no gene match: 9. CDR3 sequence (DNA): TGTGCCAGCTCACCCCTACCGACAGGGCCTAACACTGAAGCTTTCTTT. It translates to CASSPLPTGPNTEAFF.

The DNA of the CDR3 is TGTGCCAGCAGTTCCGCGGGAGCCAACCCTGAAGCTTTCTTT. Translating gives CASSSAGANPEAFF. The chain has TRBV27 and TRBJ1-1; D gene unclear. Germline V gene lookup returns CDR1 MNHEY and CDR2 SMNVEV (reference sequence). Deletions cut 4 bases from V and 6 bases from J, with 15 bases between. CDR3 length: 14 residues.

This sequence joins TRBV18 and TRBJ2-7; D is possibly TRBD1 (6 bases). Trimming took off 3 bases at V and 5 bases at J, with 20 bases between the two ends. Germline CDR1 reads KGHSH; CDR2 reads LQKENI. CDR3 length: 16 amino acids. CDR3 residues: CASSPTGWAGNDEQYF. CDR3 nucleotide sequence: TGTGCCAGCTCACCTACAGGGTGGGCCGGGAACGACGAGCAGTACTTC.